The subject of this entry is one TCR beta chain. Its antigen has not been determined. No base quality information exists; no much larger clone differs at one position. Tregs were isolated as CD4+CD25+CD127-/low cells. Tregs, naive and memory CD4+ T cells from tumor, blood and ipsilateral draining lymph nodes of five breast cancer patients underwent full-length TCR alpha and beta sequencing. Tumor tissue and lymph nodes obtained from ipsilateral axillary dissection were perfused with PBS, minced and then digested with collagenase I and hyaluronidase. Sorted cell populations were confirmed by FACS to exceed 90% purity. This specimen belongs to a study (dated by TCRdb to 2014 to 2015). Background for the entire study: Whether tumor-infiltrating Tregs in breast cancer are recruited from blood Tregs or converted in situ from other CD4+ T cell subsets was tested. General conclusions and limits of the study: The greatest overlap of tumor-infiltrating Treg TCR alpha and beta sequences was observed with tumor naive CD4+ T cells, followed by blood naive CD4+ T cells. The larger-cohort validation was restricted to a single TCR beta V-J rearrangement rather than whole repertoires. Tumor memory CD4+ T cell TCR gene usage was found to cluster with blood and lymph node memory CD4+ cells and with lymph node naive CD4+ cells.

Full-length TCR variable regions were amplified by 5' RACE PCR with constant-region reverse primers, and semi-nested PCR with Nested Universal Primer A was subsequently performed. The ReliaPrep RNA Cell Miniprep System was used to extract total RNA, which was then reverse transcribed into 5'RACE-ready cDNA with the SMARTer RACE 5'/3' Kit. Multiplex adaptors were used to barcode full-length TCR alpha and beta libraries, and the barcoded libraries were sequenced on an Illumina MiSeq. As for the original processing: Sequencing data were pooled across the five patients for each of nine subset-tissue groups and compared by unsupervised clustering of TCR gene usage. The Morisita-Horn index was used to calculate repertoire similarity, with shared sequences weighted according to their contribution to each repertoire. The public reads were run again by TCRdb, first through fastp at Q25 and then through MiXCR, and only productive beta chains were kept. Each CDR3 protein appears once, grouped with its most common genes and DNA. The authors' filters were not applied to this entry. The sample yields about 12,000 distinct CDR3 sequences; 51% were counted once. Jointly, the top ten make up more than 10% of the sample.

Including the terminal cysteine and phenylalanine, the CDR3 comprises 11 residues. The kept DNA is CDR3 alone, 33 bases in frame from the first base. Per the germline V gene, MNHEY is the CDR1 and SVGEGT is the CDR2. V is reduced by 8 bases and J by 8 bases, leaving a spacing of 12 bases between them. This receptor was taken from a female donor with breast cancer. The specimen sequenced was tumor-infiltrating Tregs sorted from the breast tumor. The chain uses TRBV6-2 or TRBV6-3 and TRBJ1-2, with the D gene call left open. The DNA reads TGTGCCAGCTGGCAGACTATAGGCTACACCTTC. This encodes CASWQTIGYTF.